This entry is about one T cell receptor (beta chain). Its antigen remains unknown. The record originates from a study of T cell responses to AZD1222 COVID-19 vaccine. General observations from the study: The study found vaccine-associated CD4 TCRs spanning spike, dominant at 160-218 and 743-854.

The CDR3 covers 15 residues. V was clipped by 4 bases and J by 2 bases, with 15 bases between them. Germline lookup yields CDR1 SGHDT and CDR2 YYEEEE. Data came from immunoSEQ multiplex PCR; TCRdb stores just in-frame clones and leaves some out. Of about 150,000 clones detected, approximately 88% appear once; the ten largest clones hold 2% to 2.5%. J is TRBJ1-1 and V is TRBV5-6; D is uncertain. The clonotype originates from an adult in good health. Sequences were derived from peripheral blood, sampled on day 0 of AZD1222 vaccination. Here the CDR3 reads CASSGIELLNTEAFF. The CDR3 bases are TGTGCCAGCAGCGGGATAGAACTTTTAAACACTGAAGCTTTCTTT.